This T cell receptor beta chain derives from a study of lymphopenia after photon versus proton radiotherapy. TCRdb's copy holds only in-frame clones and misses some; the assay was immunoSEQ multiplex PCR. The sample consists of 150,000 to 200,000 clones, roughly nine tenths of them appearing once. The CDR3 contains 16 residues. Per the germline V gene, CDR1 is SGHRS and CDR2 is YFSETQ. The J segment lost 6 bases and the V segment lost 0 bases, leaving 9 bases of the junction unmatched. The sequences come from peripheral blood, collected from a patient treated with photon-based radiotherapy. The V call is TRBV5-1, the J call TRBJ2-1, with 7 bases aligning to TRBD2. The TCR sequence derives from a man aged 45-60 years with gastric cancer. The CDR3 bases are TGCGCCAGCAGCTTGGCGATTATTGGCGGGAGCAATGAGCAGTTCTTC. Its translation is CASSLAIIGGSNEQFF. The full variable domain, with the rest looked up from reference TRBV5-1 and TRBJ2-1, is KAGVTQTPRYLIKTRGQQVTLSCSPISGHRSVSWYQQTPGQGLQFLFEYFSETQRNKGNFPGRFSGRQFSNSRSEMNVSTLELGDSALYLCASSLAIIGGSNEQFFGPGTRLTVL.